A single sample is the source of the 21 T cell receptor beta chains below, sequenced in a study of blood T cell repertoires in COVID-19 (dated by TCRdb to 2018 to 2021). The library was produced with the immunoSEQ multiplex PCR assay. Imported from immuneACCESS, the table was reduced by TCRdb to in-frame sequences with V and J called. These copies leave out some clones; in studies compared against another copy, an unresolved V gene accounts for under half, and the cause of the remainder is not known. The sample table lists roughly 120,000 clones, over 75% of them with a count of one. Around 2.3% of the sample is in the top ten clones. The sample consisted of peripheral blood. These receptors all come from a man aged 50-60 years with acute or convalescent COVID-19.

V is TRBV9 and J is TRBJ2-3; D is unresolved. The CDR3 runs 14 residues. Per germline, CDR1 SGDLS and CDR2 YYNGEE. Trimming took 5 bases from V and 0 from J, leaving 10 bases between them. The chain's CDR3 is CASSVRASTDTQYF. CDR3 coding DNA: TGTGCCAGCAGTGTCCGAGCTAGCACAGATACGCAGTATTTT.

The chain links TRBV5-1 to TRBJ2-7; D not certain. With 0 bases removed from V and 7 bases from J, the gap between germline ends came to 11 bases. Germline V gene data show CDR1 as SGHRS and CDR2 as YFSETQ. The CDR3 extends over 13 amino acids. DNA of the CDR3: TGCGCCAGCAGCTTGGCCGCTACGTGGGAGCAGTACTTC. Residues: CASSLAATWEQYF.

V usage is TRBV10-3 and J usage is TRBJ1-5; 10 bases match TRBD1. The CDR3 covers 14 residues. The germline V gene encodes CDR1 ENHRY and CDR2 SYGVKD. The junction had 7 bases not matched to a gene; V was cut back by 6 bases and J by 8 bases. The CDR3 protein is CAIRSGQGIEPQHF. CDR3 DNA sequence: TGTGCCATCAGGTCGGGACAGGGGATCGAGCCCCAGCATTTT.

The genes are TRBV14 and TRBJ2-1; D gene unclear. Looked up from germline, CDR1 is SGHDN and CDR2 is FVKESK. The CDR3 runs 12 residues. V was shortened by 1 base and J by 9 bases, with 7 bases between the two germline ends. CDR3 region: CASSQARVEQFF. As DNA, the CDR3 is TGTGCCAGCAGCCAAGCCCGGGTTGAGCAGTTCTTC.

The chain employs TRBV30 and TRBJ1-1; 7 bases agree with TRBD1. Germline CDR1 is GTSNPN and CDR2 is SVGIG (reference sequence). The V segment lost 5 bases and the J segment 0 bases; nucleotides outside the gene matches: 3. This CDR3 is built from 13 residues. The CDR3 nucleotides read TGTGCCTGGGGGGACAGTATGAACACTGAAGCTTTCTTT. This translates into CAWGDSMNTEAFF.

On this clone itself: This may be a read error, as it is one base from a much larger clone. At the DNA level, this CDR3 is encoded by other sequences in the same sample as well. This chain uses TRBV5-1 with TRBJ1-2; TRBD1 aligns across 8 bases. The CDR3 is 14 amino acids. Unmatched junction bases numbered 4, after V lost 4 bases and J lost 2 bases. The germline CDR1 and CDR2 sequences are SGHRS and YFSETQ. The CDR3 bases are TGCGCCAGCAGCGAGGGACAGGCGAACTATGGCTACACCTTC. This sequence encodes CASSEGQANYGYTF.

The chain recombines TRBV19 with TRBJ1-6, with D possibly being TRBD1 (5 bases). Trimming removed 6 bases from V and 2 bases from J, with 11 bases in between. Germline values: CDR1 LNHDA, CDR2 SQIVND (reference sequence). CDR3 size: 15 residues. CDR3 nucleotides: TGTGCCAGTAGGACCCCGGGGGCCTATAATTCACCCCTCCACTTT. Amino acids: CASRTPGAYNSPLHF.

This chain uses TRBV7-9 with TRBJ2-7, with TRBD2 as a possible D gene (6 bases). The CDR3 totals 14 residues. V was trimmed by 1 base and J by 0 bases, leaving 7 bases between them. Germline CDR1 reads SEHNR; CDR2 reads FQNEAQ (reference sequence). The CDR3 region is CASSLGGNSYEQYF. CDR3 coding DNA: TGTGCCAGCAGCTTAGGCGGGAACTCCTACGAGCAGTACTTC.

The count of this clone is one. This chain joins TRBV27 and TRBJ1-6; the D is unclear. The CDR3 runs to 13 residues. V lost 10 bases and J lost 8, with 15 bases in between. In germline, CDR1 is MNHEY, CDR2 SMNVEV (reference sequence). DNA of the CDR3: TGTGCCACTGGGGAGGCTCGCGATTCACCCCTCCACTTT. It is translated as CATGEARDSPLHF.

The CDR3 region is CASRDGQADPYEQYF. CDR3 sequence (DNA): TGTGCCAGCAGAGACGGACAGGCTGACCCCTACGAGCAGTACTTC. The rearrangement uses TRBV2 and TRBJ2-7, with 7 bases identical to TRBD1. The ends lost 6 bases at V and 2 bases at J; junction bases unmatched: 10. CDR1 and CDR2 (germline): SNHLY, FYNNEI. The CDR3 sequence is 15 residues long. The variable domain in full, with the rest retrieved from reference TRBV2 and TRBJ2-7, is EPEVTQTPSHQVTQMGQEVILRCVPISNHLYFYWYRQILGQKVEFLVSFYNNEISEKSEIFDDQFSVERPDGSNFTLKIRSTKLEDSAMYFCASRDGQADPYEQYFGPGTRLTVT.

This sequence joins TRBV5-1 and TRBJ1-4, with 8 bases that match TRBD1. Germline lookup yields CDR1 SGHRS and CDR2 YFSETQ. V lost 5 bases, J lost 8 bases, and 11 bases stayed unmatched. CDR3 length: 15 amino acids. CDR3 nucleotides: TGCGCCAGCAGTGAGGCAACAGGGGGGAACGAAAAACTGTTTTTT. This translates into CASSEATGGNEKLFF.

V is TRBV6-5 and J is TRBJ2-5; 7 nucleotides agree with TRBD1. The CDR3 is made up of 14 amino acids. The V and J ends lost 0 bases and 8 bases, in that order; junction bases with no gene match: 6. Germline V CDR1 and CDR2: MNHEY, SVGAGI. The CDR3 DNA is TGTGCCAGCAGTTACTCGGGTACAGGGGAAACCCAGTACTTC. Translating gives CASSYSGTGETQYF.

This chain connects TRBV24-1 to TRBJ2-3, with 10 bases lining up with TRBD2. The CDR3 is 18 amino acids. Germline V gene lookup returns CDR1 KGHDR and CDR2 SFDVKD. V trimming: 3 bases; J trimming: 5 bases; junction bases outside the gene matches: 13. The CDR3 reads CATSDTSGGAKEEDTQYF. The CDR3 nucleotides are TGTGCCACCAGTGATACCAGCGGGGGGGCCAAAGAGGAAGATACGCAGTATTTT.

This rearrangement joins TRBV19 to TRBJ1-2, with D hard to call. V lost 0 bases, J lost 4 bases, and 9 bases lay in between. From germline, CDR1 is LNHDA and CDR2 SQIVND (reference sequence). This CDR3 comprises 14 residues. CDR3 protein: CASSIDAYSYGYTF. The CDR3 coding sequence is TGTGCCAGTAGTATAGATGCGTACTCCTATGGCTACACCTTC. Full variable domain (remainder filled in from reference TRBV19 and TRBJ1-2): DGGITQSPKYLFRKEGQNVTLSCEQNLNHDAMYWYRQDPGQGLRLIYYSQIVNDFQKGDIAEGYSVSREKKESFPLTVTSAQKNPTAFYLCASSIDAYSYGYTFGSGTRLTVV.

The chain joins TRBV30 to TRBJ1-5; D gene ambiguous. This CDR3 comprises 13 residues. V was trimmed by 7 bases and J by 0 bases, leaving 10 bases between them. Germline V gives CDR1 GTSNPN, CDR2 SVGIG (reference sequence). The CDR3 DNA is TGTGCCTCAGCGGGAATTAGCAATCAGCCCCAGCATTTT. Protein sequence: CASAGISNQPQHF. The full variable domain, with the rest looked up from reference TRBV30 and TRBJ1-5, is SQTIHQWPATLVQPVGSPLSLECTVEGTSNPNLYWYRQAAGRGLQLLFYSVGIGQISSEVPQNLSASRPQDRQFILSSKKLLLSDSGFYLCASAGISNQPQHFGDGTRLSIL.

The rearrangement uses TRBV15 and TRBJ2-2, with D perhaps TRBD2 (5 bases). V lost 3 bases and J lost 6, with 29 bases in between. There are 20 residues in the CDR3. Germline CDR1 is LNHNV and CDR2 is YYDKDF (reference sequence). CDR3 amino acids: CATSSIVGFGLTLFAGELFF. CDR3 coding DNA: TGTGCCACCAGCAGTATTGTTGGGTTCGGACTCACCCTTTTTGCCGGGGAGCTGTTTTTT.

This rearrangement joins TRBV2 to TRBJ2-5, with TRBD1 matching 7 bases. V lost 7 bases to trimming and J lost 1 base; unmatched junction nucleotides: 6. The CDR3 has 14 amino acids. Germline V gene lookup returns CDR1 SNHLY and CDR2 FYNNEI. CDR3 in amino acids: CASTIDRVQETQYF. For the CDR3, the DNA is TGTGCCAGCACCATCGACAGGGTCCAAGAGACCCAGTACTTC. Drawing the rest from reference TRBV2 and TRBJ2-5, the complete variable domain is EPEVTQTPSHQVTQMGQEVILRCVPISNHLYFYWYRQILGQKVEFLVSFYNNEISEKSEIFDDQFSVERPDGSNFTLKIRSTKLEDSAMYFCASTIDRVQETQYFGPGTRLLVL.

This rearrangement joins TRBV19 to TRBJ1-5; tentatively, D is TRBD1 (5 bases). The CDR3 totals 14 residues. V dropped 7 bases and J dropped 4 bases, with 14 bases sitting between them. Germline CDR1 LNHDA, CDR2 SQIVND (reference sequence). CDR3 residues: CASTSTGGNQPQHF. CDR3 sequence (DNA): TGTGCCAGTACCTCAACGGGGGGAAATCAGCCCCAGCATTTT.

The chain uses TRBV4-1 and TRBJ2-7; possibly TRBD1 for D (6 bases). The CDR3 contains 15 residues. Germline V CDR1 and CDR2: MGHRA, YSYEKL. Trimming shortened V by 0 bases and J by 1 base, and 10 bases separated the two germline ends. The CDR3 nucleotides read TGCGCCAGCAGCCAAGAGTGGACAGCATCCTACGAGCAGTACTTC. It translates to CASSQEWTASYEQYF.

The V call is TRBV15, the J call TRBJ1-1, with TRBD1 matching 8 bases. V lost 3 bases and J lost 4; bases outside the gene matches: 4. Germline values: CDR1 LNHNV, CDR2 YYDKDF (reference sequence). CDR3 length: 14 amino acids. The CDR3 region is CATSSRDRITEAFF. The CDR3 region has the DNA TGTGCCACCAGCAGCCGGGACAGGATCACTGAAGCTTTCTTT.

V usage is TRBV7-6 and J usage is TRBJ1-1, with 9 bases identical to TRBD1. J gave up 10 bases and V 5 bases, and 2 bases lay outside the gene matches. This CDR3 region has 11 residues. Germline CDR1 reads SGHVS; CDR2 reads FNYEAQ. CDR3 protein: CASSQDRGAFF. CDR3 in DNA: TGTGCCAGCAGCCAGGACAGGGGAGCTTTCTTT.